Listed below are T cell receptor beta chains from one sample, sequenced in a study of T-cell reconstitution after alpha-beta-depleted transplantation in children. TCRdb independently ran MiXCR on the PCR reads; one entry per CDR3 protein. The data show about 610,000 distinct CDR3 sequences, roughly a tenth seen once. The input for sequencing was PBMCs from the stem cell graft donor, taken from the stem cell graft. The receptors were sampled from a human donor who donated a stem cell graft to a child with acute myeloid leukemia. Both conserved end residues are part of each CDR3. The D gene is left open where the match is weak. Part of the rows lack a size; the others show once, few, many or a class for expanded clones.

D	V	size	J	DNA	CDR3
.	TRBV20-1	few	TRBJ2-6	TGCAGTGCTGCCGGGAACTCTGGGGCCAACGTCCTGACTTTC	CSAAGNSGANVLTF
.	TRBV6-2/TRBV6-3	few	TRBJ2-5	TGTGCCAGCAGTTCAATATGGACTACGCAAGAGACCCAGTACTTC	CASSSIWTTQETQYF
TRBD2	TRBV3-1	few	TRBJ2-1	TGTGCCAGCAGCCATAGCATCGAAGCGGGAGGGACGGGGGAGCAGTTCTTC	CASSHSIEAGGTGEQFF
.	TRBV20-1	few	TRBJ1-1	TGCAGTGCTAGCCAGCGGGGGGCTGAAGCTTTCTTT	CSASQRGAEAFF
.	TRBV20-1	few	TRBJ2-7	TGCAGTGTTCCGGACAGACCCTACGAGCAGTACTTC	CSVPDRPYEQYF
.	TRBV5-1	many	TRBJ2-5	TGCGCCAGCAGGGGCGCGACACGGATTAGGGAGACCCAGTACTTC	CASRGATRIRETQYF
.	TRBV7-8	few	TRBJ2-7	TGTGCCAGCAGCTTAAGCCAAGCGGTAGGCTACGAGCAGTACTTC	CASSLSQAVGYEQYF
.	TRBV28	few	TRBJ2-3	TGTGCCAGCAGTTTAAGGCGAGCTAGGGGAGATACGCAGTATTTT	CASSLRRARGDTQYF
.	TRBV6-5	few	TRBJ2-7	TGTGCCAGCAGTTACCAGCGGACCTACGAGCAGTACTTC	CASSYQRTYEQYF
.	TRBV7-8	few	TRBJ2-3	TGTGCCAGCGAAGGGGGGTTAAGCACAGATACGCAGTATTTT	CASEGGLSTDTQYF
.	TRBV12-3/TRBV12-4	.	TRBJ2-3	TGTGCCAGCAGTCCCCAGCCCAACACAGATACGCAGTATTTT	CASSPQPNTDTQYF
TRBD2	TRBV13	many	TRBJ2-7	TGTGCCAGCAGCTCCCTCTTGAGCGGGAGTGGGTTAGGTCAATCCTCCTACGAGCAGTACTTC	CASSSLLSGSGLGQSSYEQYF
.	TRBV30	.	TRBJ2-1	TGTGCCTGGAGTGTTGGAGGGGTGAATGAGCAGTTCTTC	CAWSVGGVNEQFF
TRBD2	TRBV5-6	once	TRBJ2-7	TGTGCCAGCAGCCCGTACACTAGCGGGAGATACGAGCAGTACTTC	CASSPYTSGRYEQYF
TRBD2	TRBV28	many	TRBJ2-3	TGTGCCAGCAGTTTATATGGTACTAGCGGGAGTACAGATACGCAGTATTTT	CASSLYGTSGSTDTQYF
.	TRBV4-3	many	TRBJ2-7	TGCGCCAGCAGCCAAACTGTACAGGGATTTCCCTACGAGCAGTACTTC	CASSQTVQGFPYEQYF
TRBD1	TRBV29-1	many	TRBJ2-7	TGCAGCGGGCAAAACCGGGACAGGGGCCCCCTGTACTTC	CSGQNRDRGPLYF
TRBD2	TRBV6-5	few	TRBJ2-5	TGTGCCAGCAGTTACCTAGCGGAAGAGACCCAGTACTTC	CASSYLAEETQYF
TRBD1	TRBV6-2/TRBV6-3	few	TRBJ2-7	TGTGCCAGCAGTAATCCCCCCCTCGGGACAGGGGGGCACGAGCAGTACTTC	CASSNPPLGTGGHEQYF
.	TRBV28	many	TRBJ2-5	TGTGCCAGCAGAATAGATGAGACCCAGTACTTC	CASRIDETQYF
.	TRBV4-2	many	TRBJ2-7	TGTGCCAGCAGCCAACCCCCTACAGGGACCGAGCAGTACTTC	CASSQPPTGTEQYF
TRBD2	TRBV29-1	.	TRBJ2-4	TGCAGCGTTTCCACTAGCGGGTTAGCCAAAAACATTCAGTACTTC	CSVSTSGLAKNIQYF
TRBD2	TRBV7-2	few	TRBJ2-2	TGTGCCAGCAGCCCCACGGGACTAGGGGGAATCGGGGAGCTGTTTTTT	CASSPTGLGGIGELFF
TRBD1	TRBV20-1	many	TRBJ2-5	TGCAGTGCTCCTAGACAGGGTGGCGAGACCCAGTACTTC	CSAPRQGGETQYF
.	TRBV29-1	.	TRBJ2-3	TGCAGCGTTGAAGATCCTTGGACCTCAGTAGGCACAGATACGCAGTATTTT	CSVEDPWTSVGTDTQYF
.	TRBV6-1	many	TRBJ2-7	TGTGCCAGCAGTGAAGCGCAAGTCAATCCCTACGAGCAGTACTTC	CASSEAQVNPYEQYF
.	TRBV12-3/TRBV12-4	many	TRBJ1-1	TGTGCCAGCAGTTTTACTGAGAACACTGAAGCTTTCTTT	CASSFTENTEAFF
.	TRBV28	.	TRBJ2-3	TGTGCCAGCAGTTTAAGAATAGGCGGGGACTGGAAGTATTTT	CASSLRIGGDWKYF
TRBD1	TRBV9	few	TRBJ2-7	TGTGCCAGCAGCGTAGGTTTGGACAGGGGACACTACGAGCAGTACTTC	CASSVGLDRGHYEQYF
TRBD1	TRBV20-1	few	TRBJ2-4	TGCAGTGCTGTTGACAGGGTCGCGGACATTCAGTACTTC	CSAVDRVADIQYF
TRBD1	TRBV20-1	many	TRBJ2-2	TGCAGTGCTACGATGACAGGGCTCATTTACACCGGGGAGCTGTTTTTT	CSATMTGLIYTGELFF
.	TRBV7-9	.	TRBJ2-6	TGTGCCAGCAGCCGACCTGGGGCCAACGTCCTGACTTTC	CASSRPGANVLTF
.	TRBV24-1	many	TRBJ2-7	TGTGCCACCAGTTTCGGAGCGTCCTCCTACGAGCAGTACTTC	CATSFGASSYEQYF
.	TRBV30	.	TRBJ2-1	TGTGCCTGGAGCCCGGAGAAAACGGAGTTCTTC	CAWSPEKTEFF
.	TRBV4-2	few	TRBJ1-4	TGTGCCAGCAGCCAAGATGTCGGGGCGCGAGGACTGTTTTTT	CASSQDVGARGLFF
.	TRBV20-1	.	TRBJ2-1	TGCAGTGCTAGAGATCGGGGACTGGGGTACAATGAGCAGTTCTTC	CSARDRGLGYNEQFF
.	TRBV7-7	many	TRBJ2-1	TGTGCTAGCAGCCCGACAGGGAGGGATGAGCAGTTCTTC	CASSPTGRDEQFF
TRBD2	TRBV20-1	.	TRBJ2-7	TGCAGTGTGACTAGCGGGAGCAACGAGCAGTACTTC	CSVTSGSNEQYF
.	TRBV20-1	many	TRBJ2-7	TGCAGTGCTAGAGATCCCGGCGGGGTCGAGCAGTACTTC	CSARDPGGVEQYF
.	TRBV7-3	many	TRBJ2-1	TGTGCCAGCAGCCTCTTGGGGGGCTCCTACAATGAGCAGTTCTTC	CASSLLGGSYNEQFF
.	TRBV7-3	many	TRBJ2-1	TGTGCCAGCAGTTTAAGGGACTACAATGAGCAGTTCTTC	CASSLRDYNEQFF
TRBD1	TRBV29-1	.	TRBJ2-6	TGCAGCGTAGGACAGGGCGGCAACGTCCTGACTTTC	CSVGQGGNVLTF
.	TRBV7-2	.	TRBJ1-1	TGTGCCAGCAGTAATCTCGCTCGGGGGATGAACACTGAAGCTTTCTTT	CASSNLARGMNTEAFF
.	TRBV29-1	few	TRBJ2-5	TGCAGCGTTGAAATCGGACAGCTTCAAGAGACCCAGTACTTC	CSVEIGQLQETQYF
TRBD2	TRBV20-1	few	TRBJ2-1	TGCAGTGCTAGACAGGGTCCTAGCGGGAGCGGCGGGGGGCAGTTCTTC	CSARQGPSGSGGGQFF
TRBD2	TRBV20-1	few	TRBJ2-7	TGCAGTGCTAGGAGTTCACCGACTAGCGGGGTCGGCGAGCAGTACTTC	CSARSSPTSGVGEQYF
.	TRBV5-1	.	TRBJ2-2	TGCGCCAGCAGCTTCGACGCAACCGGGGAGCTGTTTTTT	CASSFDATGELFF
.	TRBV4-2	few	TRBJ2-1	TGTGCCAGCAGCCAAGTTGCGATAAAGTTCTTC	CASSQVAIKFF
.	TRBV7-2	.	TRBJ2-7	TGTGCCAGCAGCTTAGGGGCAACCAATTCCTACGAGCAGTACTTC	CASSLGATNSYEQYF
.	TRBV25-1	few	TRBJ2-5	TGTGCCAGCAGTGAATATTCCCTCTACGGGGAGACCCAGTACTTC	CASSEYSLYGETQYF